Shown below are 7 T cell receptor beta chains from a single sample sequenced in a study of post-analysis software for immune sequencing data. Study results and limitations: TRBV5-6, TRBV5-1 and TRBV20-1 were among five TRBV segments more frequent in patients than controls.

Their antigens remain unidentified. Each TCR beta cDNA library carried unique molecular identifiers. In TCRdb, the PCR reads were re-called with MiXCR into one record per CDR3 protein. Of about 430,000 distinct CDR3 sequences listed, about 39% are singletons. Sequenced material: blood. The receptor source for this set is a girl under 10 years old with multiple sclerosis.

This clonotype was seen only a few times. The V gene is TRBV7-9, the J gene TRBJ2-5; D gene uncertain. The CDR3 is 11 amino acids. The germline CDR1 and CDR2 sequences are SEHNR and FQNEAQ (reference sequence). V lost 7 bases to trimming and J lost 5 bases, with 8 bases between them. CDR3 sequence reads: CASTPFETQYF. The CDR3 region has the DNA TGTGCCAGCACCCCTTTTGAGACCCAGTACTTC.

This clonotype has ten or more counts. This chain joins TRBV29-1 and TRBJ2-7, with D possibly TRBD2 on 6 matching bases. V lost 2 bases, J lost 12 bases, and 17 bases lay in between. This CDR3 has 12 residues. Germline CDR1 and CDR2: SQVTM and ANQGSEA. In nucleotides, the CDR3 is TGCAGCGTTGAAACGGGGGACCTCTCCTCGTACTTC. Protein product: CSVETGDLSSYF.

This clonotype has a handful of counts. V gene TRBV5-1 combines with J gene TRBJ2-3; D gene unclear. Germline CDR1 reads SGHRS; CDR2 reads YFSETQ. Trimming removed 5 bases at V and 3 bases at J, with 13 bases between. This CDR3 contains 14 residues. For the CDR3, the DNA is TGCGCCAGCAGGACGCAGAATTCGACAGATACGCAGTATTTT. It is translated as CASRTQNSTDTQYF.

Of note for this clonotype: Mismatch with germline at one junction end may stem from a read error. The chain uses TRBV11-3 and TRBJ2-1, with D perhaps matching TRBD2 (5 bases). The germline V gene has CDR1 SGHNT and CDR2 YENEEA. This CDR3 is built from 13 residues. The CDR3 DNA is TGTGCCGGCAGCCCTCTGGGAGTGAATGAGCAGTTCTTC. It codes for CAGSPLGVNEQFF.

V gene TRBV5-5 combines with J gene TRBJ1-1; TRBD1 matches 7 bases. Germline CDR1 is SGHKS and CDR2 is YYEKEE (reference sequence). This CDR3 region has 14 residues. The ends lost 7 bases at V and 1 base at J; junction bases unmatched: 7. The CDR3 reads CASLLRTGNTEAFF. CDR3 coding DNA: TGTGCCAGCCTACTAAGGACAGGGAACACTGAAGCTTTCTTT.

The chain is built from TRBV10-3 and TRBJ1-2; 9 bases are a match to TRBD1. Trimming removed 8 bases from V and 6 bases from J; junction bases left unmatched: 13. CDR3 length: 15 residues. Germline-derived CDR1 and CDR2 are ENHRY and SYGVKD. The CDR3 loop reads CAIPQGAVGPHGYTF. Written as DNA, the CDR3 is TGTGCCATCCCACAGGGGGCGGTAGGCCCACATGGCTACACCTTC.

This clonotype turned up a few times. This sequence joins TRBV13 and TRBJ2-5, with D perhaps TRBD1 (5 bases). CDR3 length: 19 amino acids. In germline, CDR1 is PRHDT, CDR2 FYEKMQ (reference sequence). Trimming took 5 bases from V and 2 from J, leaving 27 bases between them. In nucleotides, the CDR3 is TGTGCCAGCAGCCACTCTGACCCGTGGGGCATCCAGGATCAAGAGACCCAGTACTTC. This sequence encodes CASSHSDPWGIQDQETQYF.